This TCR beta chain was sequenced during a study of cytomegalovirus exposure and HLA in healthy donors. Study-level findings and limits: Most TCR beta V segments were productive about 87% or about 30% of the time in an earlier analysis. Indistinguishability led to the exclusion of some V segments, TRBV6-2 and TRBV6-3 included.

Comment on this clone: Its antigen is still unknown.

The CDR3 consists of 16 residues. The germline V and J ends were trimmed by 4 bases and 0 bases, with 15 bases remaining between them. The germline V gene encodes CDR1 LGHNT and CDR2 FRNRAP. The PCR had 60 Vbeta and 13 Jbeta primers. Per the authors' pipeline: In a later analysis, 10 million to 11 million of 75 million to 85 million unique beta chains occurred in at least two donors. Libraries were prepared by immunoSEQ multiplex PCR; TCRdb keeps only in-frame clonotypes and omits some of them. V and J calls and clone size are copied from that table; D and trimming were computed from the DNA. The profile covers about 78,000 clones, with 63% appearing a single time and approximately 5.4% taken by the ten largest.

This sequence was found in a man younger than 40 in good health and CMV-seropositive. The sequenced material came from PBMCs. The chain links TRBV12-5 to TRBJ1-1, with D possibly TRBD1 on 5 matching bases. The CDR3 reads CASGSKPDKMNTEAFF. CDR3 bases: TGTGCTAGTGGTTCCAAACCGGACAAAATGAACACTGAAGCTTTCTTT.